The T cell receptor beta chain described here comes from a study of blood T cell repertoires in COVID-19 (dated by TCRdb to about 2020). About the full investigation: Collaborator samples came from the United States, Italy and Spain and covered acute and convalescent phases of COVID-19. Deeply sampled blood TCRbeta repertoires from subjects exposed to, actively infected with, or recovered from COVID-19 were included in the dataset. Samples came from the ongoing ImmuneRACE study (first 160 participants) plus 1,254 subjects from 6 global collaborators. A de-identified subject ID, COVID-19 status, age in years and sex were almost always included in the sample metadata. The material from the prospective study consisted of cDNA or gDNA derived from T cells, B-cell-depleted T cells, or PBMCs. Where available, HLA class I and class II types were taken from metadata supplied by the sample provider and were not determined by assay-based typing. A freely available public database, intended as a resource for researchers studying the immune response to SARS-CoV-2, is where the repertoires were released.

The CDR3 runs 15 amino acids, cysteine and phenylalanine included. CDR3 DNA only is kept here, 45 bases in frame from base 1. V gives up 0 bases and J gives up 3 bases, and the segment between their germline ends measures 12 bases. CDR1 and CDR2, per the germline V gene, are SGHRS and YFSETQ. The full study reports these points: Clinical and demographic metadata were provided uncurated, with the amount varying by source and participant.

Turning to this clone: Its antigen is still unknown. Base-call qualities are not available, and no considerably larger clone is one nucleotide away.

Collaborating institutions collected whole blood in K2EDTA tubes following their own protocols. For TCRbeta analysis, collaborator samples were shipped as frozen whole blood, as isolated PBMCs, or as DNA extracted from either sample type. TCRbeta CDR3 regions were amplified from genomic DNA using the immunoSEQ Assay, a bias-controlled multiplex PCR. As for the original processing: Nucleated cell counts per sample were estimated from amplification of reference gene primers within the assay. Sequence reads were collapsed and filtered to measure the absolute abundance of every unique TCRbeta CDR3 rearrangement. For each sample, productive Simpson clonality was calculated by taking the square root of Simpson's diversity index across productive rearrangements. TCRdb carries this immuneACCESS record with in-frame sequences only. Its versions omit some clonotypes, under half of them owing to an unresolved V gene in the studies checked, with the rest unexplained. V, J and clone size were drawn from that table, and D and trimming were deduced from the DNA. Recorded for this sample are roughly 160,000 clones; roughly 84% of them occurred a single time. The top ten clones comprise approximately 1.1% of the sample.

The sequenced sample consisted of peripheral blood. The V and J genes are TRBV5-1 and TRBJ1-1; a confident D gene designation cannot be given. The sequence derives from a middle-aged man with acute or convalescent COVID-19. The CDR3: CASSLAPRGDTEAFF. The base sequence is TGCGCCAGCAGCTTGGCCCCCCGAGGCGACACTGAAGCTTTCTTT.